In its sample, the clone carrying this TCR beta chain was seen a few times. The antigen is unknown. The V and J ends lost 8 bases and 7 bases respectively, with 27 bases between them. The CDR3 totals 16 residues. This sample is drawn from a study of T-cell reconstitution after alpha-beta-depleted transplantation in children. Study-wide findings and caveats: Hyperexpanded clones declined; after one year, newly produced T cells mostly supplied diversity.

As it was prepared, the TCRbeta library received unique molecular identifiers. Each CDR3 protein is one row after TCRdb ran MiXCR on the PCR reads. The table records around 450,000 distinct CDR3 sequences, about 17% of them present only once. The receptor was isolated from a boy under three years old who had a stem cell transplant for Wiskott-Aldrich syndrome, so the T cells may come from the graft donor. V usage is TRBV12-3 or TRBV12-4 and J usage is TRBJ2-7, with D possibly being TRBD1 (6 bases). This specimen was PBMCs, mostly from graft donor cells, taken 360 days after TCRalphabeta/CD19-depleted stem cell transplant. The CDR3 sequence is CASAPPWGHLSWEQYF. The CDR3 nucleotides read TGTGCCAGCGCCCCCCCGTGGGGACACTTATCTTGGGAGCAGTACTTC.